Listed below are T cell receptor beta chains from one sample, sequenced in a study of shared clonotypes between healthy human individuals. Profiling relied on immunoSEQ multiplex PCR, and the TCRdb table lists in-frame clones only, not all of them. The sample records some 2 million clones, roughly 96% being singletons. Source material: naive CD4+ T cells sorted from blood. All receptors derive from a man between 18 and 29 years old in good health. CDR3s include the opening cysteine and the closing phenylalanine or tryptophan. A D gene is named only where the DNA matches it firmly. Expanded clones get a size class; other rows say once, few or many, or leave the size out.

CDR3 protein	CDR3 DNA	clone size	D gene	V gene	J gene	CDR3 length
CASSEGRLMDF	TGTGCCAGCAGTGAAGGTAGACTGATGGACTTC	NA	NA	TRBV2	TRBJ2-5	11
CASGHNSNTEAFF	TGTGCCAGCGGCCACAATTCGAACACTGAAGCTTTCTTT	once	NA	TRBV9	TRBJ1-1	13
CASSLSASGGYEQYF	TGTGCCAGCAGTTTATCGGCTAGCGGGGGTTACGAGCAGTACTTC	NA	TRBD2	TRBV28	TRBJ2-7	15
CASSPDREGSPLHF	TGCGCCAGCAGCCCGGACAGGGAGGGCTCACCCCTCCACTTT	NA	TRBD1	TRBV5-1	TRBJ1-6	14
CASKGGADTGELFF	TGTGCCAGTAAAGGGGGCGCTGACACCGGGGAGCTGTTTTTT	NA	TRBD1	TRBV19	TRBJ2-2	14
CASMALVSTDTQYF	TGTGCCAGCATGGCCCTGGTTAGCACAGATACGCAGTATTTT	once	NA	TRBV2	TRBJ2-3	14
CAISTGTGDGYTF	TGTGCCATCAGTACCGGGACAGGGGATGGCTACACCTTC	once	TRBD1	TRBV10-3	TRBJ1-2	13
CASNADRGNEKLFF	TGTGCCAGCAACGCCGACAGGGGTAATGAAAAACTGTTTTTT	NA	TRBD1	TRBV25-1	TRBJ1-4	14
CASSRTDSYEQYF	TGTGCCAGCTCACGAACGGACTCCTACGAGCAGTACTTC	NA	NA	TRBV18	TRBJ2-7	13
CASTQASSGNTIYF	TGTGCCAGCACCCAGGCTAGCTCTGGAAACACCATATATTTT	NA	NA	TRBV6-1	TRBJ1-3	14
CASTSRQETQYF	TGTGCCAGCACGTCCCGCCAGGAGACCCAGTACTTC	NA	NA	TRBV13	TRBJ2-5	12
CASSYLGQEEQYF	TGTGCCAGCAGTTACCTGGGACAGGAGGAGCAGTACTTC	NA	TRBD1	TRBV6-5	TRBJ2-7	13
CASSPGLAVNTGELFF	TGTGCCAGCAGCCCGGGACTAGCGGTGAACACCGGGGAGCTGTTTTTT	NA	TRBD2	TRBV5-8	TRBJ2-2	16
CSGISRYGYTF	TGCAGTGGCATATCCCGTTATGGCTACACCTTC	NA	NA	TRBV20-1	TRBJ1-2	11
CASSSTRGALQETQYF	TGTGCCAGCAGTTCTACGCGGGGGGCCCTCCAAGAGACCCAGTACTTC	NA	TRBD2	TRBV6-6	TRBJ2-5	16
CASSSQRPGQGSYEQYF	TGTGCCAGCAGTTCCCAACGACCGGGACAGGGATCCTACGAGCAGTACTTC	NA	TRBD1	TRBV28	TRBJ2-7	17
CASSENPGILTDTQYF	TGTGCCAGCAGTGAAAACCCCGGGATCCTCACAGATACGCAGTATTTT	NA	NA	TRBV6-1	TRBJ2-3	16
CASSVGLGQDDTQYF	TGTGCCAGCAGCGTAGGATTGGGGCAGGATGATACGCAGTATTTT	NA	NA	TRBV9	TRBJ2-3	15